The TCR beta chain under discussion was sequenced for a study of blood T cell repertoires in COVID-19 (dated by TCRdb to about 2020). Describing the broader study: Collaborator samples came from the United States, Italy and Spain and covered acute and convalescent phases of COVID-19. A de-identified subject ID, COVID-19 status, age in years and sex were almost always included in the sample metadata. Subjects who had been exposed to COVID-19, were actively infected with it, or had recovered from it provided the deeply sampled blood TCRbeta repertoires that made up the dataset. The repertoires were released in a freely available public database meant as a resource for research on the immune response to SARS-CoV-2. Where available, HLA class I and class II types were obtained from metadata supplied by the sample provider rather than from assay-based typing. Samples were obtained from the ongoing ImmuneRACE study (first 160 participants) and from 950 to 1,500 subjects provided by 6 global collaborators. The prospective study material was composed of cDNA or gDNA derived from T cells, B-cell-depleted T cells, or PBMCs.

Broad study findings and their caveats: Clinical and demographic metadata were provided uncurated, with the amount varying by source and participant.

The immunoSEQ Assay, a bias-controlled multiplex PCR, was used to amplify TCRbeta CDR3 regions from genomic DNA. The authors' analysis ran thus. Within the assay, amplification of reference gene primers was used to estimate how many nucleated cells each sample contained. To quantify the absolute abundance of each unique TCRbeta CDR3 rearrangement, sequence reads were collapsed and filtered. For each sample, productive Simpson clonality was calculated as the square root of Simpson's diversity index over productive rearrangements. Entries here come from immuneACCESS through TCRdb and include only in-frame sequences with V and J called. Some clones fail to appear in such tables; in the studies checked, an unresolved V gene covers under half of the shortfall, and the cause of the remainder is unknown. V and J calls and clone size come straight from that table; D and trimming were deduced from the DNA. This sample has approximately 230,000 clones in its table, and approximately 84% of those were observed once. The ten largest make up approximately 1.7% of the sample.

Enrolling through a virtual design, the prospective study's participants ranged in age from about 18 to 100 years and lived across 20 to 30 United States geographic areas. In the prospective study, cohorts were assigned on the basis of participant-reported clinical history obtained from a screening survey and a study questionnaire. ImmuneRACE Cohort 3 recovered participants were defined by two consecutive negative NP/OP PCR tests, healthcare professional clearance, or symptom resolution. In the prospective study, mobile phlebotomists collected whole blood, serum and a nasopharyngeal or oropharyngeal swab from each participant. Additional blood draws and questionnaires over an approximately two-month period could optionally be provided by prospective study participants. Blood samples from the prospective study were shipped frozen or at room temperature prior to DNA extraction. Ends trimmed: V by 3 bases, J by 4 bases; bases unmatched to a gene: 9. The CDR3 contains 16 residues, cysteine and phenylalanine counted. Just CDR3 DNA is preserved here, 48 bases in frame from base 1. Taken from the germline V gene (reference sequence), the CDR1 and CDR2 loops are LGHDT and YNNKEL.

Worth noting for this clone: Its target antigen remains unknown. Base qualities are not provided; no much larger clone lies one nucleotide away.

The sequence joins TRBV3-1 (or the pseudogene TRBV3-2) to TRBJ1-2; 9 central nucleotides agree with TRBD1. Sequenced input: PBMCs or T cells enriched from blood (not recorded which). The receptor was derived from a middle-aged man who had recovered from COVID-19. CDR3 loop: CASSQGRQGGIYGYTF. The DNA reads TGTGCCAGCAGCCAGGGTCGACAGGGGGGTATCTATGGCTACACCTTC.